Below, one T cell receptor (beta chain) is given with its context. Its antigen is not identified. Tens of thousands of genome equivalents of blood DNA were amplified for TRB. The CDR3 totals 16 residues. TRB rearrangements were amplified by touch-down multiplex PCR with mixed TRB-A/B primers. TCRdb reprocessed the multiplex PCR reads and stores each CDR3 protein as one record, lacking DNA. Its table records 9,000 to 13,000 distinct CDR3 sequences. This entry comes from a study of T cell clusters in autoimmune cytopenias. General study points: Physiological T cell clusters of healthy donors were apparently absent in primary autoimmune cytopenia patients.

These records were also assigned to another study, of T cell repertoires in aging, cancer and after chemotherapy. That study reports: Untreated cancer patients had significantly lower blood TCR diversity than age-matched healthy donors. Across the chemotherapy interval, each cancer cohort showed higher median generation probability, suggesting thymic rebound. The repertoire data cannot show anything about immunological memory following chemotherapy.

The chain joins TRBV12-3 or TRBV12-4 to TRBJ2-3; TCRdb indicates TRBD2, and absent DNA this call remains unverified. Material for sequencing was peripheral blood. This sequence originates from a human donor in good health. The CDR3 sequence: CASSFRERGVGDTQYF.